A single TCR beta chain is shown here with its context. What it binds is not known. The source of the sample is a study of T cell repertoires in aging, cancer and after chemotherapy. In the study overall: The full dataset contained approximately 9.6 million TCR reads.

Trimming cost V 3 bases and J 1 base, with 6 bases left between them. Per germline, CDR1 LNHDA and CDR2 SQIVND (reference sequence). This CDR3 spans 13 amino acids. A mixed TRB-A/B primer pool amplified rearranged TRB by multiplex touch-down PCR. TCRdb ran MiXCR on the multiplex PCR reads and lists one entry per CDR3 protein. This repertoire shows over 3,500 distinct CDR3 sequences, approximately 37% found once; its top ten account for 63%. Study-level results: No conclusions about immunological memory after chemotherapy can be drawn from the repertoire data. Median generation probability rose over the chemotherapy interval in each cancer cohort, suggesting rebound thymic output. Loss of evenness, beyond lost richness, contributed to age-related TCR diversity decline in cancer patients.

TCR beta rearrangements were amplified from peripheral blood genomic DNA. Sequencing input: blood. This chain connects TRBV19 to TRBJ1-1, with D possibly TRBD1 on 5 matching bases. The receptor was derived from a human donor with a solid tumor. The chain's CDR3 is CASSMRGNTEAFF. The CDR3 region has the DNA TGTGCCAGTAGTATGAGGGGGAACACTGAAGCTTTCTTT.